Listed here are 26 T cell receptor beta chains from one sample, sequenced in a study of cytomegalovirus exposure and HLA in healthy donors. PCR employed 60 Vbeta and 13 Jbeta primers. The method was immunoSEQ multiplex PCR; TCRdb's version includes in-frame clones alone and lacks a portion of them. This repertoire shows roughly 200,000 clones, roughly 81% found once; its top ten account for approximately 2.1%. The sample comprised PBMCs. The source of these receptors is a woman aged 30 to 39 in good health and CMV-seropositive.

This rearrangement joins TRBV6-6 to TRBJ2-7; 11 nucleotides line up with TRBD2. The J segment lost 3 bases and the V segment lost 6 bases, leaving 10 bases of the junction unmatched. The CDR3 runs 16 residues. Germline V gene sequence: CDR1 MNHNY, CDR2 SVGAGI (reference sequence). The DNA of the CDR3 is TGTGCCAGCAGACCTGGTAGCGGGGGGGCAAACTACGAGCAGTACTTC. Its protein is CASRPGSGGANYEQYF.

Only a few counts were recorded for this clone. V gene TRBV7-9 combines with J gene TRBJ2-6; D remains ambiguous. CDR3 length: 16 amino acids. V shed 7 bases and J shed 0 bases, with 13 bases lying between them. Looked up from germline, CDR1 is SEHNR and CDR2 is FQNEAQ (reference sequence). The CDR3 loop is CASNYGSGSGANVLTF. Written as DNA, the CDR3 is TGTGCCAGCAACTACGGCAGTGGCTCTGGGGCCAACGTCCTGACTTTC.

As for this clone: The identical CDR3 is also encoded by other nucleotide sequences in the sample. The chain links TRBV28 to TRBJ2-7; D is perhaps TRBD1 (5 bases). Trimming took off 2 bases at V and 0 bases at J, with 8 bases between the two ends. The CDR3 is 14 amino acids. Germline V gives CDR1 MDHEN, CDR2 SYDVKM. In DNA, the CDR3 is TGTGCCAGCAGTTTAACAGGTAGCTCCTACGAGCAGTACTTC. It yields the protein CASSLTGSSYEQYF.

This chain links TRBV11-1 with TRBJ1-2, with 8 bases lining up with TRBD1. Trimming cost V 5 bases and J 2 bases; bases outside gene matches: 7. CDR3 length equals 15 residues. Germline CDR1 SGHAT, CDR2 FQDESV (reference sequence). The CDR3 reads CASSPNQGANYGYTF. The CDR3 DNA reads TGTGCCAGCAGCCCCAACCAGGGGGCAAACTATGGCTACACCTTC.

The chain recombines TRBV30 with TRBJ2-6; D is possibly TRBD1 (5 bases). The germline CDR1 and CDR2 sequences are GTSNPN and SVGIG (reference sequence). The CDR3 length is 17 residues. Trimming shortened V by 4 bases and J by 2 bases, and 18 bases separated the two germline ends. Here the CDR3 DNA reads TGTGCCTGGATGCAGGACAATTTTTCCCCTGGGGCCAACGTCCTGACTTTC. Encoded protein: CAWMQDNFSPGANVLTF.

The sample holds a few counts of this clone. The gene calls are TRBV2 and TRBJ2-4, with D perhaps matching TRBD2 (5 bases). The CDR3 consists of 13 residues. The V and J ends lost 8 bases and 0 bases respectively, with 8 bases between them. Germline V gene lookup returns CDR1 SNHLY and CDR2 FYNNEI. CDR3 DNA: TGTGCCAGCCTCGGACTAGCCAAAAACATTCAGTACTTC. Translated, it gives CASLGLAKNIQYF. Combining the CDR3 with reference TRBV2 and TRBJ2-4 gives the whole variable domain EPEVTQTPSHQVTQMGQEVILRCVPISNHLYFYWYRQILGQKVEFLVSFYNNEISEKSEIFDDQFSVERPDGSNFTLKIRSTKLEDSAMYFCASLGLAKNIQYFGAGTRLSVL.

The chain carries TRBV4-1 and TRBJ2-7; no definite D call. This CDR3 is 15 amino acids long. Trimming pared 0 bases from V and 2 bases from J, leaving 11 bases between. Germline V gene sequence: CDR1 MGHRA, CDR2 YSYEKL. The DNA for the CDR3 is TGCGCCAGCAGCCAAGAACAAAAACACACCTACGAGCAGTACTTC. It is translated as CASSQEQKHTYEQYF.

This sequence joins TRBV27 and TRBJ1-2; 8 bases align to TRBD1. Germline CDR1 reads MNHEY; CDR2 reads SMNVEV (reference sequence). The CDR3 extends over 15 amino acids. V was pared by 6 bases and J by 4 bases, with 10 bases of the junction left unmatched. The CDR3 region is CASRPQTGASYGYTF. CDR3 bases: TGTGCCAGCAGACCTCAGACAGGGGCGAGCTATGGCTACACCTTC.

With regard to this clone: One junction end does not reproduce the germline sequence, and a read error may be involved. The chain carries TRBV11-2 and TRBJ2-1; 7 bases are shared with TRBD2. From germline, CDR1 is SGHAT and CDR2 FQNNGV. The CDR3 length is 15 residues. CDR3: CASSREVALDNERFF. DNA for the CDR3: TGTGCCAGCAGCCGGGAGGTAGCCCTAGACAATGAGCGGTTCTTC. The variable domain in full, completed from reference TRBV11-2 and TRBJ2-1, reads EAGVAQSPRYKIIEKRQSVAFWCNPISGHATLYWYQQILGQGPKLLIQFQNNGVVDDSQLPKDRFSAERLKGVDSTLKIQPAKLEDSAVYLCASSREVALDNERFFGPGTRLTVL.

This clone turned up a few times. This sequence joins TRBV5-1 and TRBJ2-7; TRBD1 aligns across 7 bases. With V trimmed by 0 bases and J by 0 bases, 3 bases remained unmatched. CDR1 SGHRS and CDR2 YFSETQ come from the germline V gene. This CDR3 is built from 15 residues. The CDR3 sequence is CASSLEGTVSYEQYF. In DNA, the CDR3 is TGCGCCAGCAGCTTGGAAGGGACAGTCTCCTACGAGCAGTACTTC.

Comments on this clone: Other nucleotide sequences in the sample specify the same CDR3. The chain joins TRBV7-9 to TRBJ1-1, with D maybe TRBD1 (6 bases). The CDR3 runs 13 residues. V lost 2 bases to trimming and J lost 5 bases, with 9 bases between them. The V gene's germline CDR1 is SEHNR and CDR2 FQNEAQ (reference sequence). CDR3 nucleotide sequence: TGTGCCAGCAGCTTACAGGGGAGTACTGAAGCTTTCTTT. Translation: CASSLQGSTEAFF.

The chain joins TRBV7-2 to TRBJ2-3, with D unresolved. Germline loops: CDR1 SGHTA, CDR2 FQGNSA. The CDR3 runs 13 residues. The V end was cut by 5 bases, the J end by 8 bases, with 14 bases between. CDR3 amino acids: CASSPPNPSTQYF. In nucleotides, the CDR3 is TGTGCCAGCAGCCCCCCCAACCCCAGTACGCAGTATTTT.

The chain links TRBV11-2 to TRBJ2-5; the match to TRBD2 covers 13 bases. From germline, CDR1 is SGHAT and CDR2 FQNNGV. The CDR3 totals 17 residues. After removal of 5 bases from V and 5 bases from J, the junction contained 11 bases not matched to a gene. In DNA, the CDR3 is TGTGCCAGCAGCCCGCTGCCGGGACTAGCGGGATTGGAGACCCAGTACTTC. Protein: CASSPLPGLAGLETQYF.

The V call is TRBV5-8, the J call TRBJ2-7; 14 bases agree with TRBD2. The trim removed 4 bases at V and 2 bases at J, leaving 8 bases unmatched. The length of the CDR3 is 17 residues. CDR1 is SGHTS and CDR2 is YDEGEE in the germline V gene. The CDR3 DNA reads TGTGCCAGCAGCCTAACGACTAGCGGGAGGGCCGCCTACGAGCAGTACTTC. It translates to CASSLTTSGRAAYEQYF.

The genes are TRBV7-2 and TRBJ2-2, with TRBD1 as a possible D gene (5 bases). The germline V gene encodes CDR1 SGHTA and CDR2 FQGNSA. The CDR3 spans 14 residues. Trimming removed 5 bases from V and 2 bases from J, with 9 bases in between. The DNA for the CDR3 is TGTGCCAGCAGCCCCGACAGAAACACCGGGGAGCTGTTTTTT. Its protein product is CASSPDRNTGELFF.

The chain recombines TRBV7-3 with TRBJ2-2; the D gene is possibly TRBD2 (5 bases). The CDR3 is 14 residues long. The V and J ends lost 7 bases and 4 bases respectively, with 13 bases between them. The V gene's germline CDR1 is SGHTA and CDR2 FQGTGA. The DNA for the CDR3 is TGTGCCAGCAAAACGAGCGGTGGCACCGGGGAGCTGTTTTTT. Amino acids: CASKTSGGTGELFF. Variable domain in full (rest from reference TRBV7-3 and TRBJ2-2): GAGVSQTPSNKVTEKGKYVELRCDPISGHTALYWYRQSLGQGPEFLIYFQGTGAADDSGLPNDRFFAVRPEGSVSTLKIQRTERGDSAVYLCASKTSGGTGELFFGEGSRLTVL.

V is TRBV6-5 and J is TRBJ1-6; D is unresolved. Between the trimmed V and J ends, which lost 6 bases and 0 bases, there was a span of 6 bases. Germline V gene sequence: CDR1 MNHEY, CDR2 SVGAGI. The CDR3 runs to 14 residues. The CDR3 here is CASRQSSYNSPLHF. DNA of the CDR3: TGTGCCAGCAGACAGAGCTCCTATAATTCACCCCTCCACTTT.

V usage is TRBV4-3 and J usage is TRBJ2-1, with D possibly matching TRBD2 (5 bases). Per germline, CDR1 LGHNA and CDR2 YSLEER. Trimming pared 1 base from V and 11 bases from J, leaving 18 bases between. The CDR3 is 15 amino acids. The CDR3 coding sequence is TGCGCCAGCAGCCAAGTTGAGACCCTCGGGAAAAAGCAGTTCTTC. Translation gives CASSQVETLGKKQFF.

The gene calls are TRBV28 and TRBJ2-5; TRBD1 aligns across 11 bases. Germline lookup yields CDR1 MDHEN and CDR2 SYDVKM. V was pared by 8 bases and J by 9 bases, with 20 bases of the junction left unmatched. The CDR3 consists of 17 residues. This CDR3 reads CASLSSRTGGYGEAQYF. In DNA form, the CDR3 reads TGTGCCAGCCTCTCCTCCCGGACAGGGGGCTACGGTGAGGCCCAGTACTTC.

The chain joins TRBV6-1 to TRBJ2-7; 10 bases align to TRBD1. J lost 3 bases, V lost 6 bases, and 8 bases had no gene match. Germline CDR1 is MNHNS and CDR2 is SASEGT. CDR3 length: 15 amino acids. DNA of the CDR3: TGTGCCAGCAGGGTAACTTGGGACAGGGGCTACGAGCAGTACTTC. The encoded protein is CASRVTWDRGYEQYF.

This chain connects TRBV19 to TRBJ1-2, with D possibly TRBD1 on 5 matching bases. Germline CDR1 is LNHDA and CDR2 is SQIVND (reference sequence). The length of the CDR3 is 14 residues. V was clipped by 7 bases and J by 4 bases, with 16 bases between them. The CDR3 loop reads CASTPREGTYGYTF. In DNA form, the CDR3 reads TGTGCCAGTACCCCCAGGGAAGGTACCTATGGCTACACCTTC.

CDR3 nucleotides: TGTGCCAGCAGCTTAACGGGAGGGACTGAAGCTTTCTTT. Protein sequence: CASSLTGGTEAFF. V is TRBV7-2 and J is TRBJ1-1; D gene uncertain. V was cut by 2 bases and J by 5 bases, with 9 bases left in between. Germline V gives CDR1 SGHTA, CDR2 FQGNSA. The CDR3 totals 13 residues.

The V and J genes are TRBV7-2 and TRBJ2-7; D may be TRBD2 (6 bases). V lost 5 bases, J lost 7 bases, and 18 bases lay in between. CDR1 and CDR2 from the germline V gene are SGHTA and FQGNSA. The CDR3 loop spans 14 amino acids. The CDR3 DNA is TGTGCCAGCAGCCAGATGCGGGATCGGGTTGAGCAGTACTTC. It translates to CASSQMRDRVEQYF.

The chain has TRBV21-1 and TRBJ1-4; the tabulated D call, TRBD1, remains unverified against the DNA. TRBV21-1 corresponds to a pseudogene. This CDR3 contains 15 residues. The CDR3 region is CASREGANRNEKLFF. The CDR3 DNA follows: TGTGCCAGCAGGGAAGGGGCCAACCGTAATGAAAAACTGTTTTTT.

The chain links TRBV28 to TRBJ2-7; D ambiguous. CDR3 length equals 12 residues. The germline gives CDR1 MDHEN, CDR2 SYDVKM. Between the trimmed V and J ends, which lost 4 bases and 7 bases, there was a span of 11 bases. CDR3 DNA: TGTGCCAGCAGTTCATCCCGGCGGGAGCAGTACTTC. Translated, it gives CASSSSRREQYF.

J is TRBJ1-3 and V is TRBV5-1; no definite D call. CDR1 is SGHRS and CDR2 is YFSETQ in the germline V gene. V was clipped by 4 bases and J by 0 bases, with 8 bases between them. The CDR3 runs to 14 residues. The CDR3 sequence is CASSPGGSGNTIYF. As DNA, the CDR3 is TGCGCCAGCAGCCCGGGAGGCTCTGGAAACACCATATATTTT.